A selection of T cell receptor beta chains follows, all from one sample in a study of blood T cell repertoires in COVID-19. Sequencing was performed with immunoSEQ multiplex PCR; in TCRdb, only in-frame clones are kept and a portion is missing. The sample lists about 140,000 clones, approximately 85% occurring once. Specimen: peripheral blood. The receptor source for this set is a man aged 45-65 years with acute or convalescent COVID-19. CDR3s include the opening cysteine and the closing phenylalanine or tryptophan. The D gene is left open where the match is weak. Part of the rows lack a size; the others show once, few, many or a class for expanded clones.

V gene: TRBV6-5; D gene: TRBD1; clone size: -; J gene: TRBJ1-1; CDR3 protein: CASGQGDTEAFF; CDR3 DNA: TGTGCCAGCGGTCAGGGGGACACTGAAGCTTTCTTT
V gene: TRBV19; D gene: -; clone size: -; J gene: TRBJ1-5; CDR3 protein: CATTTGNSNQPQHF; CDR3 DNA: TGTGCCACCACGACAGGTAATAGCAATCAGCCCCAGCATTTT
V gene: TRBV7-8; D gene: -; clone size: few; J gene: TRBJ1-1; CDR3 protein: CASSLAYGSGTEAFF; CDR3 DNA: TGTGCCAGCAGCTTAGCGTACGGGAGCGGCACTGAAGCTTTCTTT
V gene: TRBV6-5; D gene: TRBD1; clone size: -; J gene: TRBJ2-7; CDR3 protein: CASTLGQGPYEQYF; CDR3 DNA: TGTGCCAGCACCCTGGGACAGGGCCCCTACGAGCAGTACTTC
V gene: TRBV24-1; D gene: -; clone size: -; J gene: TRBJ2-1; CDR3 protein: CATSDSSRINEQFF; CDR3 DNA: TGTGCCACCAGTGATTCCTCCAGGATAAATGAGCAGTTCTTC
V gene: TRBV9; D gene: -; clone size: -; J gene: TRBJ1-2; CDR3 protein: CASSETPTAEYGYTF; CDR3 DNA: TGTGCCAGCAGCGAGACCCCGACAGCTGAGTATGGCTACACCTTC
V gene: TRBV11-2; D gene: -; clone size: -; J gene: TRBJ1-2; CDR3 protein: CASSFPGKGGYTF; CDR3 DNA: TGTGCCAGCAGCTTTCCGGGGAAAGGGGGCTACACCTTC
V gene: TRBV3-1/TRBV3-2; D gene: -; clone size: -; J gene: TRBJ1-5; CDR3 protein: CASSQDTSGNGPQHF; CDR3 DNA: TGTGCCAGCAGCCAAGATACGTCGGGTAACGGGCCCCAGCATTTT
V gene: TRBV18; D gene: -; clone size: -; J gene: TRBJ2-7; CDR3 protein: CASSPLHRASSYEQYF; CDR3 DNA: TGTGCCAGCTCACCACTTCACAGGGCCAGCTCCTACGAGCAGTACTTC
V gene: TRBV5-5; D gene: -; clone size: -; J gene: TRBJ1-6; CDR3 protein: CASSRFRGVTYSPLHF; CDR3 DNA: TGTGCCAGCAGCCGGTTCCGGGGGGTGACCTATTCACCCCTCCACTTT
V gene: TRBV30; D gene: -; clone size: -; J gene: TRBJ1-5; CDR3 protein: CAWSSSPGTAGNQPQHF; CDR3 DNA: TGTGCCTGGAGTTCATCACCCGGGACGGCGGGAAATCAGCCCCAGCATTTT
V gene: TRBV19; D gene: TRBD1; clone size: few; J gene: TRBJ1-6; CDR3 protein: CASSSRQGGSPLHF; CDR3 DNA: TGTGCCAGTAGTAGTCGACAGGGTGGTTCACCCCTCCACTTT
V gene: TRBV6-6; D gene: TRBD2; clone size: -; J gene: TRBJ2-7; CDR3 protein: CASTMLGEGDEQYF; CDR3 DNA: TGTGCCAGCACAATGCTGGGGGAGGGCGACGAGCAGTACTTC
V gene: TRBV2; D gene: -; clone size: -; J gene: TRBJ2-7; CDR3 protein: CASSPDIYKEQYF; CDR3 DNA: TGTGCCAGCAGTCCGGACATCTATAAGGAGCAGTACTTC
V gene: TRBV5-1; D gene: -; clone size: once; J gene: TRBJ2-2; CDR3 protein: CASSARSWELFF; CDR3 DNA: TGCGCCAGCAGCGCCCGGTCCTGGGAGCTGTTTTTT
V gene: TRBV19; D gene: -; clone size: -; J gene: TRBJ2-6; CDR3 protein: CASNSGGSGANVLTF; CDR3 DNA: TGTGCCAGTAATTCCGGGGGCTCTGGGGCCAACGTCCTGACTTTC
V gene: TRBV6-5; D gene: -; clone size: -; J gene: TRBJ1-1; CDR3 protein: CASSYEGIGTEAFF; CDR3 DNA: TGTGCCAGCAGTTACGAGGGAATCGGCACTGAAGCTTTCTTT
V gene: TRBV2; D gene: TRBD1; clone size: -; J gene: TRBJ1-2; CDR3 protein: CASSLSDRGRGYGYTF; CDR3 DNA: TGTGCCAGCAGCCTCTCTGACAGGGGGCGAGGCTATGGCTACACCTTC
V gene: TRBV5-4; D gene: -; clone size: -; J gene: TRBJ2-2; CDR3 protein: CASSLAGVNGELFF; CDR3 DNA: TGTGCCAGCAGCTTGGCGGGGGTAAACGGGGAGCTGTTTTTT
V gene: TRBV7-3; D gene: -; clone size: -; J gene: TRBJ2-2; CDR3 protein: CASSLRSGELFF; CDR3 DNA: TGTGCCAGCAGCTTACGTAGCGGGGAGCTGTTTTTT
V gene: TRBV6-5; D gene: -; clone size: -; J gene: TRBJ1-1; CDR3 protein: CASSRRTAAEAFF; CDR3 DNA: TGTGCCAGCAGTCGACGGACAGCCGCTGAAGCTTTCTTT
V gene: TRBV5-1; D gene: -; clone size: -; J gene: TRBJ1-4; CDR3 protein: CASSKGQLNEKLFF; CDR3 DNA: TGCGCCAGCAGTAAAGGACAGCTAAATGAAAAACTGTTTTTT
V gene: TRBV10-3; D gene: -; clone size: -; J gene: TRBJ1-5; CDR3 protein: CAIGRGGGNQPQHF; CDR3 DNA: TGTGCCATCGGTCGGGGTGGAGGCAATCAGCCCCAGCATTTT
V gene: TRBV5-1; D gene: TRBD2; clone size: once; J gene: TRBJ2-3; CDR3 protein: CASSLSTSGGPDTQYF; CDR3 DNA: TGCGCCAGCAGCTTGTCGACTAGCGGGGGCCCAGATACGCAGTATTTT
V gene: TRBV9; D gene: -; clone size: -; J gene: TRBJ2-1; CDR3 protein: CASSPYGGATDNEQFF; CDR3 DNA: TGTGCCAGCAGCCCCTATGGGGGGGCTACAGACAATGAGCAGTTCTTC
V gene: TRBV18; D gene: -; clone size: -; J gene: TRBJ1-5; CDR3 protein: CASSPGRGGNQPQHF; CDR3 DNA: TGTGCCAGCTCACCAGGGAGGGGAGGCAATCAGCCCCAGCATTTT
V gene: TRBV6-5; D gene: TRBD1; clone size: -; J gene: TRBJ2-2; CDR3 protein: CASGRQGISGELFF; CDR3 DNA: TGTGCCAGCGGGAGACAGGGGATCTCCGGGGAGCTGTTTTTT
V gene: TRBV9; D gene: -; clone size: -; J gene: TRBJ1-6; CDR3 protein: CASSVTGGVSPSPLHF; CDR3 DNA: TGTGCCAGCAGCGTAACGGGGGGGGTATCCCCCTCACCCCTCCACTTT
V gene: TRBV6-2/TRBV6-3; D gene: -; clone size: -; J gene: TRBJ2-7; CDR3 protein: CASSYREFYRGPSSYEQYF; CDR3 DNA: TGTGCCAGCAGTTACCGGGAGTTTTACAGGGGACCCAGCTCCTACGAGCAGTACTTC
V gene: TRBV7-8; D gene: TRBD1; clone size: -; J gene: TRBJ1-1; CDR3 protein: CASSPTGGYRAFF; CDR3 DNA: TGTGCCAGCAGCCCCACAGGGGGCTATCGAGCTTTCTTT